The 20 T cell receptor beta chains below were found in one sample sequenced in a study of cytomegalovirus exposure and HLA in healthy donors. Use of 60 Vbeta and 13 Jbeta primers characterized the PCR. Data came from immunoSEQ multiplex PCR; TCRdb stores just in-frame clones and leaves some out. Of about 160,000 clones in the sample, less than 90% were seen once. Material: PBMCs. The receptors derive from a woman aged 18-29 years in good health and CMV-seronegative.

The V and J genes are TRBV7-9 and TRBJ2-5; D is possibly TRBD2 (6 bases). The CDR3 has 13 amino acids. The germline CDR1 and CDR2 sequences are SEHNR and FQNEAQ (reference sequence). Deletions cut 1 base from V and 7 bases from J, with 10 bases between. Here the CDR3 reads CASSLDEGGTQYF. The CDR3 DNA is TGTGCCAGCAGCTTAGATGAGGGAGGGACCCAGTACTTC.

The chain joins TRBV28 to TRBJ2-7; tentatively, D is TRBD1 (6 bases). This CDR3 contains 14 residues. The V and J ends lost 2 bases and 6 bases respectively, with 14 bases between them. In germline, CDR1 is MDHEN, CDR2 SYDVKM. This CDR3 is CASSLPPQGPEQYF. The CDR3 DNA reads as TGTGCCAGCAGTTTACCGCCACAGGGACCCGAGCAGTACTTC.

J is TRBJ2-1 and V is TRBV7-6; 14 bases line up with TRBD2. The CDR3 spans 17 residues. V shed 3 bases and J 5 bases; nucleotides not matched to a gene: 6. Per the germline V gene, CDR1 is SGHVS and CDR2 is FNYEAQ. The CDR3: CASSLRTSGRSHNEQFF. The CDR3 nucleotides read TGTGCCAGCAGCTTGAGGACTAGCGGGAGGTCCCACAATGAGCAGTTCTTC.

V and J are TRBV27 and TRBJ2-2; the D is unclear. In germline, CDR1 is MNHEY, CDR2 SMNVEV (reference sequence). The V end lost 10 bases, the J end lost 6 bases, and 9 bases lay between the germline ends. The CDR3 runs to 11 residues. This chain's CDR3 is CATPGPGELFF. The CDR3 DNA sequence: TGTGCCACCCCAGGCCCCGGGGAGCTGTTTTTT.

J is TRBJ1-1 and V is TRBV6-5; possible D gene TRBD1, 5 bases. The V end was cut by 4 bases, the J end by 10 bases, with 22 bases between. CDR3 length equals 15 residues. CDR1 and CDR2 from the germline V gene are MNHEY and SVGAGI. CDR3: CASSSLAGRGDIAFF. As DNA, the CDR3 is TGTGCCAGCAGTTCCTTAGCCGGAAGGGGTGATATAGCTTTCTTT.

J is TRBJ1-2 and V is TRBV28, with a possible D match to TRBD1 (5 bases). V lost 6 bases to trimming and J lost 3 bases, with 14 bases between them. This CDR3 has 14 residues. Germline V CDR1 and CDR2: MDHEN, SYDVKM. The CDR3 loop reads CASRLHDSDYGYTF. CDR3 sequence (DNA): TGTGCCAGCAGACTCCACGACAGCGACTATGGCTACACCTTC.

The chain joins TRBV4-1 to TRBJ2-1; D may be TRBD2 (7 bases). This CDR3 is 15 amino acids long. Germline-derived CDR1 and CDR2 are MGHRA and YSYEKL. Deletions cut 2 bases from V and 7 bases from J, with 15 bases between. Here the CDR3 reads CASSQSAGAPNEQFF. In DNA form, the CDR3 reads TGCGCCAGCAGCCAATCGGCGGGGGCCCCGAATGAGCAGTTCTTC.

This chain links TRBV15 with TRBJ1-4; D possibly corresponds to TRBD1 (6 bases). Trimming cost V 5 bases and J 3 bases, with 10 bases left between them. Germline V gene data show CDR1 as LNHNV and CDR2 as YYDKDF (reference sequence). The CDR3 consists of 14 residues. The DNA of the CDR3 is TGTGCCACCAGCGCAAGACAGGCTAATGAAAAACTGTTTTTT. It codes for CATSARQANEKLFF.

V and J are TRBV5-1 and TRBJ2-2, with D possibly TRBD2 on 6 matching bases. Trimming cost V 2 bases and J 6 bases, with 14 bases left between them. In germline, CDR1 is SGHRS, CDR2 YFSETQ. This CDR3 contains 15 residues. The CDR3 DNA follows: TGCGCCAGCAGCTTCTTTGGTCCGGGAGCCGGGGAGCTGTTTTTT. Protein product: CASSFFGPGAGELFF.

This clone was recorded only once. This chain uses TRBV13 with TRBJ2-2; no definite D call. This CDR3 contains 12 residues. The germline V gene encodes CDR1 PRHDT and CDR2 FYEKMQ (reference sequence). The germline V and J ends were trimmed by 1 base and 6 bases, with 3 bases remaining between them. The CDR3 nucleotides read TGTGCCAGCAGCTTAGCTCCCGGGGAGCTGTTTTTT. Translated, it gives CASSLAPGELFF.

The chain carries TRBV28 and TRBJ1-2; 8 bases match TRBD1. This CDR3 region has 15 residues. With 7 bases clipped from V and 5 bases from J, the junction kept 12 bases outside the gene matches. CDR1 and CDR2 from the germline V gene are MDHEN and SYDVKM. The CDR3 DNA reads as TGTGCCAGCACTTTTCCCGGGGACAGGTGGTATGGCTACACCTTC. This encodes CASTFPGDRWYGYTF.

V and J are TRBV11-3 and TRBJ2-5; tentative D call: TRBD1 (5 bases). Trimming pared 2 bases from V and 2 bases from J, leaving 12 bases between. Germline V lookup: CDR1 SGHNT, CDR2 YENEEA. CDR3 length: 15 amino acids. The CDR3 loop is CASSLSGHAQETQYF. DNA of the CDR3: TGTGCCAGCAGCTTATCAGGACATGCACAAGAGACCCAGTACTTC.

This clone was found a few times. The junction differs from germline at one of its ends, possibly a read error. The CDR3, as DNA: TGTGATTTCGGGGGGAGCACAGATACGCAGTATTTT. It translates to CDFGGSTDTQYF. The chain carries TRBV10-1 and TRBJ2-3, with 7 bases matching TRBD2. The CDR3 has 12 residues. CDR1 WNHNN and CDR2 SYGVQD come from the germline V gene (reference sequence).

The chain carries TRBV5-6 and TRBJ2-2, with 8 bases matching TRBD2. The CDR3 runs to 14 residues. The V and J ends lost 7 bases and 8 bases, in that order; junction bases with no gene match: 10. Germline-derived CDR1 and CDR2 are SGHDT and YYEEEE. Here the CDR3 DNA reads TGTGCCAGCCAACCCGGGAGGGGTTATGGGGAGCTGTTTTTT. Encoded protein: CASQPGRGYGELFF.

Concerning this clone itself: This CDR3 is also generated by other DNA sequences in the sample. J is TRBJ1-4 and V is TRBV5-1; D remains unclear. Germline CDR1 and CDR2: SGHRS and YFSETQ. Trimming stripped 4 bases from V and 7 bases from J, with 14 bases between. This CDR3 has 14 amino acids. CDR3 sequence (DNA): TGCGCCAGCAGCACCGGGGTGGTGGGTGAAAAACTGTTTTTT. Residues: CASSTGVVGEKLFF. Full variable domain (outside the CDR3, taken from reference TRBV5-1 and TRBJ1-4): KAGVTQTPRYLIKTRGQQVTLSCSPISGHRSVSWYQQTPGQGLQFLFEYFSETQRNKGNFPGRFSGRQFSNSRSEMNVSTLELGDSALYLCASSTGVVGEKLFFGSGTQLSVL.

Remarks on this clone: This same CDR3 is encoded by further DNA sequences in the sample. The chain has TRBV28 and TRBJ2-1; TRBD2 matches 10 bases. V trimming: 5 bases; J trimming: 12 bases; junction bases outside the gene matches: 10. Germline-derived CDR1 and CDR2 are MDHEN and SYDVKM. The CDR3 runs to 14 residues. DNA for the CDR3: TGTGCCAGCAGTACACTAGCGGGGATATATGGGCAGTTCTTC. As protein: CASSTLAGIYGQFF.

The chain couples TRBV5-1 to TRBJ1-2, with D possibly TRBD1 on 5 matching bases. Between the trimmed V and J ends, which lost 0 bases and 1 base, there was a span of 10 bases. The CDR3 extends over 15 amino acids. From germline, CDR1 is SGHRS and CDR2 YFSETQ. DNA of the CDR3: TGCGCCAGCAGCTTGGTTGGAGGGGATAACTATGGCTACACCTTC. Amino acids: CASSLVGGDNYGYTF. The whole variable domain, filled in from reference TRBV5-1 and TRBJ1-2, reads KAGVTQTPRYLIKTRGQQVTLSCSPISGHRSVSWYQQTPGQGLQFLFEYFSETQRNKGNFPGRFSGRQFSNSRSEMNVSTLELGDSALYLCASSLVGGDNYGYTFGSGTRLTVV.

This clone is a singleton in its sample. The chain uses TRBV6-1 and TRBJ1-4, with 8 positions matching TRBD1. Looked up from germline, CDR1 is MNHNS and CDR2 is SASEGT. The CDR3 contains 14 residues. V shed 5 bases, J shed 9 bases, and the junction held 8 bases outside the gene matches. The CDR3 here is CASSRTGIDQKLFF. CDR3 DNA: TGTGCCAGCAGTAGGACAGGGATAGATCAAAAACTGTTTTTT.

The chain joins TRBV5-1 to TRBJ1-4; D possibly corresponds to TRBD1 (5 bases). Trimming shortened V by 7 bases and J by 0 bases, and 13 bases separated the two germline ends. The CDR3 sequence is 15 residues long. Germline-derived CDR1 and CDR2 are SGHRS and YFSETQ. The CDR3 bases are TGCGCCAGCCGCGGGACGCCTCCAACTAATGAAAAACTGTTTTTT. Residues: CASRGTPPTNEKLFF.

V is TRBV2 and J is TRBJ2-2, with D perhaps matching TRBD2 (5 bases). Germline CDR1 reads SNHLY; CDR2 reads FYNNEI. This CDR3 has 15 amino acids. V was cut by 5 bases and J by 0 bases, with 10 bases left in between. The CDR3: CASSPGRSNTGELFF. Here the CDR3 DNA reads TGTGCCAGCAGTCCGGGGAGATCGAACACCGGGGAGCTGTTTTTT. The full variable domain, rest sourced from reference TRBV2 and TRBJ2-2, is EPEVTQTPSHQVTQMGQEVILRCVPISNHLYFYWYRQILGQKVEFLVSFYNNEISEKSEIFDDQFSVERPDGSNFTLKIRSTKLEDSAMYFCASSPGRSNTGELFFGEGSRLTVL.